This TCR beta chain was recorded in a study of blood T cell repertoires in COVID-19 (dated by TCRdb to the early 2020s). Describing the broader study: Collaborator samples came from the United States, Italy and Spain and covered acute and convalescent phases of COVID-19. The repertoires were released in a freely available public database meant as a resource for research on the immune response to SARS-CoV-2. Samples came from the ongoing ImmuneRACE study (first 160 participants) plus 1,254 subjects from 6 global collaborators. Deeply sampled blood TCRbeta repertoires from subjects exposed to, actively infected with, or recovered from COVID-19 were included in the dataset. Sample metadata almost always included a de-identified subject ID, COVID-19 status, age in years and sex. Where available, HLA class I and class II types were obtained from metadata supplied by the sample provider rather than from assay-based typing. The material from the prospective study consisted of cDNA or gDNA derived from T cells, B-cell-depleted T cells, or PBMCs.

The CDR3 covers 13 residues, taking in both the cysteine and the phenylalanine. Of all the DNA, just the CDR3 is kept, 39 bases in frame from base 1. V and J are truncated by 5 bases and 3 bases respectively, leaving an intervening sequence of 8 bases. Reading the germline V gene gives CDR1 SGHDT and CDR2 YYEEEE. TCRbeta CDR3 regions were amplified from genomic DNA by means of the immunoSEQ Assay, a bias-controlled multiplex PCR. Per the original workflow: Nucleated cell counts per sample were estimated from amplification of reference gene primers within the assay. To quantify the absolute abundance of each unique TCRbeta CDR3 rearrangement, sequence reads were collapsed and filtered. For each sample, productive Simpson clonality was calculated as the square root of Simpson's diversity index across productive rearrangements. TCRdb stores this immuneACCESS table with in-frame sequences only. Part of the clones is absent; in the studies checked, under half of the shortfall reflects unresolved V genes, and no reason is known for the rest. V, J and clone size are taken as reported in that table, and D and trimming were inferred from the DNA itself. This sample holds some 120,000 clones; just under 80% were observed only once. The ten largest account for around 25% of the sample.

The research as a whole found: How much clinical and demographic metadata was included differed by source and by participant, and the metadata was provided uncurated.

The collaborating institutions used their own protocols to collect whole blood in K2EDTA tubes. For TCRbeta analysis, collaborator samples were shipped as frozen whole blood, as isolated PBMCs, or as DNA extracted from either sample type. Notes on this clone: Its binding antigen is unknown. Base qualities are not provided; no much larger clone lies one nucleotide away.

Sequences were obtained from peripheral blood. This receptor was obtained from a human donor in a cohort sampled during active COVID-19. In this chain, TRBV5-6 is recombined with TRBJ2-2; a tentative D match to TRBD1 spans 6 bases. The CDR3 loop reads CASSRQDTGELFF. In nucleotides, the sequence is TGTGCCAGCAGTAGACAGGACACCGGGGAGCTGTTTTTT.